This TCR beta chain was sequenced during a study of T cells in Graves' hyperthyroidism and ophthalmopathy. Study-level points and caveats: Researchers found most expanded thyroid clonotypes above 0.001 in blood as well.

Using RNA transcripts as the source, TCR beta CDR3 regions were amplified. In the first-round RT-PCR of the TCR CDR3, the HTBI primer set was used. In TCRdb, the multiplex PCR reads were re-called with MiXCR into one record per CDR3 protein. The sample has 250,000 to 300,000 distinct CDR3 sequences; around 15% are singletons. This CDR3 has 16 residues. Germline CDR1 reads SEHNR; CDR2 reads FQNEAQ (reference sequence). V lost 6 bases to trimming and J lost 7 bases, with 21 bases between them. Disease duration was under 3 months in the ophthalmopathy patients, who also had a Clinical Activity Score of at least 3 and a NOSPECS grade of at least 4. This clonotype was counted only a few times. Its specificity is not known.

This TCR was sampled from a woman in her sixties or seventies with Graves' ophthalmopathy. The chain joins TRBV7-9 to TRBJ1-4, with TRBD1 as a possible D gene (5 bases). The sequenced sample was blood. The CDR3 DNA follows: TGTGCCAGCAGGTCTCGGGGACCCATCCGTGGTGAAAAACTGTTTTTT. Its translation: CASRSRGPIRGEKLFF.